The 12 T cell receptor beta chains below were found in one sample sequenced in a study of regulatory T cells in long-lasting Graves disease. Arm-PCR of CDR3 regions with iRepertoire HTBI primers generated TCR beta libraries. TCRdb redid the calling of the multiplex PCR reads with MiXCR, one entry per CDR3 protein. The sample contains approximately 400,000 distinct CDR3 sequences, 15% to 17% of which appear only once. Time point: newly diagnosed GD, antithyroid drugs for less than 3 months. Following extraction of RNA from PBMCs, that RNA was used to make the TCR library. This sample comprised peripheral blood mononuclear cells (PBMCs), obtained at new diagnosis, from a patient treated with antithyroid drugs. The receptors here all came from a female donor with Graves disease.

In its sample, this clonotype was seen a few times. The rearrangement joins TRBV7-2 to TRBJ2-2; TRBD1 or TRBD2 may be the D gene (6 bases each). CDR3 length: 16 amino acids. From germline, CDR1 is SGHTA and CDR2 FQGNSA. Trimming pared 7 bases from V and 3 bases from J, leaving 18 bases between. CDR3 region: CASTPSPGAYTGELFF. CDR3 in DNA: TGTGCCAGCACCCCCTCCCCGGGGGCGTACACCGGGGAGCTGTTTTTT.

This clonotype was observed a handful of times. This chain uses TRBV7-9 with TRBJ1-2; D gene unclear. V gave up 6 bases and J gave up 1 base, with 12 bases separating them. This CDR3 contains 14 residues. Per the germline V gene, CDR1 is SEHNR and CDR2 is FQNEAQ (reference sequence). DNA for the CDR3: TGTGCCAGCAGTGCCCTGGGTTTTAACTATGGCTACACCTTC. Protein: CASSALGFNYGYTF.

This clonotype has ten or more counts. The gene calls are TRBV24-1 and TRBJ2-1; TRBD1 aligns across 8 bases. The CDR3 contains 16 residues. From germline, CDR1 is KGHDR and CDR2 SFDVKD. Trimming cost V 5 bases and J 1 base; bases outside gene matches: 6. CDR3 DNA sequence: TGTGCCACCAGTGGGTACCAGGGGGCTTCCTACAATGAGCAGTTCTTC. Its protein is CATSGYQGASYNEQFF.

J is TRBJ1-3 and V is TRBV7-9, with D perhaps TRBD1 (6 bases). Per germline, CDR1 SEHNR and CDR2 FQNEAQ (reference sequence). The CDR3 loop spans 17 amino acids. The V and J ends lost 5 bases and 0 bases respectively, with 17 bases between them. The CDR3 reads CASSAYPRGPSGNTIYF. CDR3 coding DNA: TGTGCCAGCAGCGCCTACCCCAGGGGCCCCTCTGGAAACACCATATATTTT.

The chain joins TRBV14 to TRBJ1-6, with D uncertain. Trimming removed 3 bases from V and 7 bases from J, with 10 bases in between. Germline V CDR1 and CDR2: SGHDN, FVKESK. CDR3 length: 14 residues. The DNA of the CDR3 is TGTGCCAGCAGCCAGTTTACGTCGAATTCACCCCTCCACTTT. Translating gives CASSQFTSNSPLHF.

At least ten counts were recorded for this clonotype. The chain carries TRBV11-2 and TRBJ2-3; 10 bases are shared with TRBD2. CDR3 length equals 18 residues. Germline loops: CDR1 SGHAT, CDR2 FQNNGV. V shed 2 bases and J 5 bases; nucleotides not matched to a gene: 13. The CDR3 DNA sequence: TGTGCCAGCAGCTTATCCCTCATAGCGGGGGGTCCTAGAGATACGCAGTATTTT. Protein sequence: CASSLSLIAGGPRDTQYF.

This clonotype has a handful of counts. J is TRBJ1-1 and V is TRBV20-1, with D unclear. This CDR3 has 15 residues. CDR1 and CDR2 from the germline V gene are DFQATT and SNEGSKA (reference sequence). The ends were cut back, 0 bases at V and 3 bases at J, with 14 bases in the middle. The CDR3 DNA follows: TGCAGTGCTAGAGACCCTAACCAGAAGCACACTGAAGCTTTCTTT. Amino acids: CSARDPNQKHTEAFF.

This clonotype was seen ten or more times. J is TRBJ2-3 and V is TRBV5-1; no definite D call. Germline CDR1 reads SGHRS; CDR2 reads YFSETQ. This CDR3 contains 14 residues. Trimming cost V 0 bases and J 2 bases, with 7 bases left between them. The DNA of the CDR3 is TGCGCCAGCAGCTTGGAAGCCAACACAGATACGCAGTATTTT. Its protein product is CASSLEANTDTQYF. The variable domain in full, with the rest retrieved from reference TRBV5-1 and TRBJ2-3, is KAGVTQTPRYLIKTRGQQVTLSCSPISGHRSVSWYQQTPGQGLQFLFEYFSETQRNKGNFPGRFSGRQFSNSRSEMNVSTLELGDSALYLCASSLEANTDTQYFGPGTRLTVL.

A few counts support this clonotype. The chain has TRBV19 and TRBJ1-1; D call uncertain. CDR3 length: 13 residues. Trimming removed 8 bases from V and 1 base from J, with 11 bases in between. Germline V lookup: CDR1 LNHDA, CDR2 SQIVND (reference sequence). CDR3 sequence (DNA): TGTGCCAGTGTTTCGCAAACGAACACTGAAGCTTTCTTT. Translated: CASVSQTNTEAFF.

This clonotype was seen many times. The chain couples TRBV11-2 to TRBJ1-3, with a tentative D call TRBD1 (6 bases). The V and J ends lost 2 bases and 2 bases respectively, with 13 bases between them. This CDR3 has 16 amino acids. Germline CDR1 reads SGHAT; CDR2 reads FQNNGV. The CDR3 region is CASSLRGAGAGNTIYF. The CDR3, as DNA: TGTGCCAGCAGCTTAAGGGGGGCAGGGGCTGGAAACACCATATATTTT.

This clonotype was counted at least ten times. The V gene is TRBV9, the J gene TRBJ1-2; D remains ambiguous. This CDR3 spans 14 amino acids. V was clipped by 0 bases and J by 2 bases, with 8 bases between them. Germline values: CDR1 SGDLS, CDR2 YYNGEE. The CDR3 DNA reads TGTGCCAGCAGCGTAGGGGGATGGAACTATGGCTACACCTTC. Protein sequence: CASSVGGWNYGYTF.

Ten or more counts support this clonotype. The chain links TRBV5-5 to TRBJ2-3; TRBD2 matches 12 bases. CDR1 is SGHKS and CDR2 is YYEKEE in the germline V gene (reference sequence). V trimming: 5 bases; J trimming: 2 bases; junction bases outside the gene matches: 3. The CDR3 length is 15 residues. The CDR3 DNA reads TGTGCCAGCAGGGCTAGCGGGGGGGCCACAGATACGCAGTATTTT. Translated, it gives CASRASGGATDTQYF.